This TCR beta chain was sequenced for a study of T cells expressing NK-cell markers. Overall study context: The TCR beta repertoires originated in sorted CD3+CD56+NKG2C+, CD3+CD56+NKG2C- and CD3+CD56-NKG2C+ T cells. The study sequenced eight donors, seven HCMV-seropositive and one seronegative. Broader study findings: The share of CD8+ T cells held by dominant NKG2C+ clonotypes was roughly 1.0-8% in 5 or 6 donors.

Concerning this clonotype: Its antigen is still unknown.

TCRdb re-called the 5' RACE reads and shows each CDR3 protein once, DNA omitted. Its listing shows 300,000 to 500,000 distinct CDR3 sequences. CDR3 length: 17 amino acids. The germline V gene encodes CDR1 SQVTM and CDR2 ANQGSEA. The source of this sequence is a woman aged 45-59 years in good health. The V and J genes are TRBV29-1 and TRBJ1-3; TCRdb lists TRBD1, though no DNA is available to test this call. Sequences were obtained from blood T cells: a sorted CD56 or NKG2C T cell subset, CD4+ or CD8+ T cells, or bulk PBMC T cells (not recorded which). The CDR3 loop is CSVEDRDRSFSGNTIYF.